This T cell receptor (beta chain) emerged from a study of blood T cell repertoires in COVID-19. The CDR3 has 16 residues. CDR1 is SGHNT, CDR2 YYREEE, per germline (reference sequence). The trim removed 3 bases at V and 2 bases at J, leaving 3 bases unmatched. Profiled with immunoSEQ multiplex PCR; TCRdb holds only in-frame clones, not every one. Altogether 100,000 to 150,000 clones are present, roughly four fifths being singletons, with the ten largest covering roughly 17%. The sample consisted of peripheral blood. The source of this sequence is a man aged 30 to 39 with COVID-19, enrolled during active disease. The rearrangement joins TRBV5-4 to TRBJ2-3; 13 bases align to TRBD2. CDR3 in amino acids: CASSSGLAGYTDTQYF. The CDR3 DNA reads TGTGCCAGCAGCTCGGGACTAGCGGGGTACACAGATACGCAGTATTTT.